A single sample gave rise to the 13 T cell receptor beta chains below, sequenced in a study of identical twins. TCRdb redid the calling of the 5' RACE reads with MiXCR, one entry per CDR3 protein. The sample contains about 470,000 distinct CDR3 sequences, roughly a quarter of which appear only once. These data were also reused for a study on T cells expressing NK-cell markers.

The sequenced sample was CD4+ T cells sorted from blood. The source is a woman younger than 35 in good health.

The rearrangement joins TRBV5-1 to TRBJ2-7, with TRBD1 identical over 8 bases. This CDR3 region has 14 residues. Germline trimming cut 3 bases from V and 5 bases from J; bases unmatched to any gene: 7. Germline V gene sequence: CDR1 SGHRS, CDR2 YFSETQ. Here the CDR3 reads CASSSGQGADEQYF. CDR3 in DNA: TGCGCCAGCAGCTCCGGACAGGGCGCCGACGAGCAGTACTTC.

The gene calls are TRBV27 and TRBJ2-2; no definite D call. Germline CDR1 is MNHEY and CDR2 is SMNVEV (reference sequence). This CDR3 contains 16 residues. The V gene lost 5 bases and the J gene lost 3 bases, with 16 bases spanning the gap. This CDR3 is CASSLFAVLDTGELFF. CDR3 DNA: TGTGCCAGCAGTCTCTTCGCAGTTTTGGACACCGGGGAGCTGTTTTTT.

The genes are TRBV20-1 and TRBJ2-3; 11 bases match TRBD2. There are 19 residues in the CDR3. Germline CDR1 DFQATT, CDR2 SNEGSKA (reference sequence). V trimming: 3 bases; J trimming: 2 bases; junction bases outside the gene matches: 16. The CDR3, as DNA: TGCAGTGCTAGGGGGAGACCGCTAGCGGGAGGCTATTTCACAGATACGCAGTATTTT. It is translated as CSARGRPLAGGYFTDTQYF.

This clonotype was observed a handful of times. The genes are TRBV7-2 and TRBJ2-3, with D possibly being TRBD2 (5 bases). This CDR3 is built from 15 residues. V lost 5 bases to trimming and J lost 4 bases, with 16 bases between them. The germline V gene encodes CDR1 SGHTA and CDR2 FQGNSA. CDR3 residues: CASSINLGSPDTQYF. In nucleotides, the CDR3 is TGTGCCAGCAGCATCAATCTAGGGAGCCCAGATACGCAGTATTTT.

The V and J genes are TRBV3-1 and TRBJ2-1; D is uncertain. Trimming left V 3 bases short and J 6 bases short, with 15 bases between. Per the germline V gene, CDR1 is LGHDT and CDR2 is YNNKEL (reference sequence). The CDR3 is 15 residues long. CDR3 nucleotide sequence: TGTGCCAGCAGCCACGGTGGCTGGGTTTTCAATGAGCAGTTCTTC. This encodes CASSHGGWVFNEQFF.

This clonotype came up many times. This chain connects TRBV5-5 to TRBJ2-5; D gene ambiguous. The CDR3 spans 11 residues. The ends were cut back, 1 base at V and 5 bases at J, with 3 bases in the middle. Germline CDR1 SGHKS, CDR2 YYEKEE (reference sequence). CDR3 sequence: CASSLYETQYF. CDR3 DNA sequence: TGTGCCAGCAGCTTGTACGAGACCCAGTACTTC.

This clonotype showed up many times. The chain recombines TRBV9 with TRBJ2-1, with 8 bases identical to TRBD2. Germline lookup yields CDR1 SGDLS and CDR2 YYNGEE. V was pared by 2 bases and J by 7 bases, with 8 bases of the junction left unmatched. The length of the CDR3 is 15 residues. The DNA of the CDR3 is TGTGCCAGCAGCGTGGGTCTTGCGGGGGGAAATGAGCAGTTCTTC. This codes for CASSVGLAGGNEQFF.

This clonotype has more than one count but fewer than ten. The rearrangement joins TRBV6-2 or TRBV6-3 to TRBJ1-1; D may be TRBD1 (5 bases). CDR1 and CDR2 from the germline V gene are MNHEY and SVGEGT. There are 16 residues in the CDR3. The V gene lost 5 bases and the J gene lost 1 base, with 17 bases spanning the gap. CDR3 sequence: CASSLFPSRGNTEAFF. The CDR3 DNA sequence: TGTGCCAGCAGTCTTTTCCCGTCGAGGGGGAACACTGAAGCTTTCTTT.

This clonotype was observed a few times. The chain recombines TRBV9 with TRBJ2-3, with D possibly being TRBD1 (5 bases). Germline V lookup: CDR1 SGDLS, CDR2 YYNGEE. The length of the CDR3 is 14 residues. V was pared by 2 bases and J by 4 bases, with 11 bases between. DNA for the CDR3: TGTGCCAGCAGCGTCCGACAGAGTCCAGATACGCAGTATTTT. Translating it yields CASSVRQSPDTQYF. Supplemented by reference TRBV9 and TRBJ2-3, the full variable domain reads DSGVTQTPKHLITATGQRVTLRCSPRSGDLSVYWYQQSLDQGLQFLIQYYNGEERAKGNILERFSAQQFPDLHSELNLSSLELGDSALYFCASSVRQSPDTQYFGPGTRLTVL.

This chain links TRBV10-3 with TRBJ2-3; TRBD2 aligns across 8 bases. This CDR3 region has 12 residues. Germline CDR1 ENHRY, CDR2 SYGVKD. J was trimmed by 6 bases and V by 10 bases; bases with no gene match: 6. This CDR3 reads CASSGTLDTQYF. The CDR3 nucleotides read TGTGCCAGTAGCGGGACCTTGGATACGCAGTATTTT.

The genes are TRBV20-1 and TRBJ2-5; 12 nucleotides match TRBD2. The CDR3 sequence is 16 residues long. Trimming took 3 bases from V and 3 from J; bases not matched to a gene: 8. The germline V gene encodes CDR1 DFQATT and CDR2 SNEGSKA (reference sequence). CDR3 protein: CSARALAGGQEETQYF. In DNA form, the CDR3 reads TGCAGTGCTAGGGCGCTAGCGGGGGGGCAGGAAGAGACCCAGTACTTC.

CDR3: CASSPGLQRPAYEQYF. The CDR3 coding sequence is TGTGCCAGCAGCCCGGGACTACAGAGACCCGCCTACGAGCAGTACTTC. The chain couples TRBV3-1 to TRBJ2-7; the match to TRBD2 covers 7 bases. V was clipped by 4 bases and J by 2 bases; unmatched bases: 11. CDR3 length: 16 residues. Germline loops: CDR1 LGHDT, CDR2 YNNKEL (reference sequence).

This clonotype has more than one count but fewer than ten. V gene TRBV29-1 combines with J gene TRBJ1-1; no clear D gene. V shed 4 bases and J shed 1 base, with 10 bases lying between them. The CDR3 loop spans 13 amino acids. Per germline, CDR1 SQVTM and CDR2 ANQGSEA. Written as DNA, the CDR3 is TGCAGCGTTGCCGCCAGTAAGAACACTGAAGCTTTCTTT. This codes for CSVAASKNTEAFF.